Described below is a single T cell receptor beta chain sequence and its context. Its antigen remains unknown. These data belong to a study of radiotherapy plus CTLA-4 blockade in lung cancer. Overall study findings and caveats: Reports state that early shifts in blood T cell clones, with interferon-beta, best predicted response.

Using immunoSEQ multiplex PCR, the repertoire was profiled, and TCRdb retains in-frame clones only, with some absent. The sample consists of tens of thousands of clones, 79% of them appearing once. Here the sequenced sample was peripheral blood, taken from a patient treated with radiotherapy plus ipilimumab. This sequence was found in a human donor with non-small cell lung cancer that progressed on radiotherapy plus ipilimumab.

The CDR3 here is CASSPPGTFQETQYF. CDR3 nucleotide sequence: TGTGCCAGCTCACCACCCGGGACTTTCCAAGAGACCCAGTACTTC. This chain connects TRBV18 to TRBJ2-5; TRBD2 might be the D (6 bases). Germline V CDR1 and CDR2: KGHSH, LQKENI. This CDR3 is 15 amino acids long. V lost 0 bases to trimming and J lost 1 base, with 9 bases between them.